This is a list of T cell receptor beta chains from one sample in a study of blood T cell repertoires in COVID-19. The assay was immunoSEQ multiplex PCR, and TCRdb's table has in-frame clones only and misses some. The table records some 19,000 clones, 85% of them present only once. Sequenced: peripheral blood. The receptors were gathered from a man older than 75 with acute or convalescent COVID-19. Both conserved end residues are part of each CDR3. D genes are given only for firm matches. Clone size is stated in some rows and not others, as once, few, many or a class when expanded.

abundance: once; v_gene: TRBV18; j_gene: TRBJ2-5; d_gene: TRBD1; CDR3nt: TGTGCCAGCTCACCACTCGGGACAGGGGGAGAGACCCAGTACTTC; CDR3aa: CASSPLGTGGETQYF
abundance: .; v_gene: TRBV5-4; j_gene: TRBJ1-2; d_gene: TRBD1; CDR3nt: TGTGCCAGCAACGGTGGCGACAGGGGAGAAGGCTACACCTTC; CDR3aa: CASNGGDRGEGYTF
abundance: few; v_gene: TRBV5-1; j_gene: TRBJ2-7; d_gene: .; CDR3nt: TGCGCCAGCAGCTATCGACAGGAGCCCTACGAGCAGTACTTC; CDR3aa: CASSYRQEPYEQYF
abundance: .; v_gene: TRBV7-3; j_gene: TRBJ2-1; d_gene: .; CDR3nt: TGTGCCAGCAGCCCTGGTAGCTTCTACAATGAGCAGTTCTTC; CDR3aa: CASSPGSFYNEQFF
abundance: .; v_gene: TRBV7-3; j_gene: TRBJ1-1; d_gene: .; CDR3nt: TGTGCCAGCAGCTTAAACAGGAACACTGAAGCTTTCTTT; CDR3aa: CASSLNRNTEAFF
abundance: .; v_gene: TRBV3-1/TRBV3-2; j_gene: TRBJ2-7; d_gene: TRBD1; CDR3nt: TGTGCCAGCAGCTCGACAGGGAGCGAGCAGTACTTC; CDR3aa: CASSSTGSEQYF
abundance: .; v_gene: TRBV11-2; j_gene: TRBJ2-3; d_gene: TRBD2; CDR3nt: TGTGCCAGCAGCAGAGGGGCGGGGGAGACAGATACGCAGTATTTT; CDR3aa: CASSRGAGETDTQYF
abundance: .; v_gene: TRBV6-5; j_gene: TRBJ1-2; d_gene: .; CDR3nt: TGTGCCAGCAGTTACCCGCGGGACCGAAACTATGGCTACACCTTC; CDR3aa: CASSYPRDRNYGYTF
abundance: .; v_gene: TRBV19; j_gene: TRBJ2-2; d_gene: TRBD2; CDR3nt: TGTGCTGCCAGGGACTACGCGAACACCGGGGAGCTGTTTTTT; CDR3aa: CAARDYANTGELFF
abundance: .; v_gene: TRBV20-1; j_gene: TRBJ1-2; d_gene: .; CDR3nt: TGCAGGGGGGGGATGGACTATGGCTACACCTTC; CDR3aa: CRGGMDYGYTF
abundance: .; v_gene: TRBV5-6; j_gene: TRBJ2-3; d_gene: .; CDR3nt: TGTGCCAGCACCGCCCCCTTCCCAGGGGCAACGGATACGCAGTATTTT; CDR3aa: CASTAPFPGATDTQYF
abundance: .; v_gene: TRBV5-1; j_gene: TRBJ2-3; d_gene: .; CDR3nt: TGCGCCAGCAAGGACTTAGGGCCAGATACGCAGTATTTT; CDR3aa: CASKDLGPDTQYF
abundance: .; v_gene: TRBV3-1/TRBV3-2; j_gene: TRBJ2-1; d_gene: .; CDR3nt: TGTGCCAGCAGTCAGGTAAGCTCCTACAATGAGCAGTTCTTC; CDR3aa: CASSQVSSYNEQFF
abundance: .; v_gene: TRBV19; j_gene: TRBJ2-2; d_gene: TRBD2; CDR3nt: TGTGCCAGTAGTTTGACTAGCGGGGGGGCACACACCGGGGAGCTGTTTTTT; CDR3aa: CASSLTSGGAHTGELFF
abundance: once; v_gene: TRBV4-2; j_gene: TRBJ2-3; d_gene: TRBD2; CDR3nt: TGTGCCAGCAGCCAGACTAGCAACACAGATACGCAGTATTTT; CDR3aa: CASSQTSNTDTQYF
abundance: .; v_gene: TRBV10-3; j_gene: TRBJ2-7; d_gene: TRBD1; CDR3nt: TGTGCCATCAAATCCACAGGGGGCCAGAACGAGCAGTACTTC; CDR3aa: CAIKSTGGQNEQYF
abundance: once; v_gene: TRBV11-3; j_gene: TRBJ1-2; d_gene: .; CDR3nt: TGTGCCAGCAGCTTAGGGACAGCTAACTATGGCTACACCTTC; CDR3aa: CASSLGTANYGYTF
abundance: .; v_gene: TRBV18; j_gene: TRBJ1-5; d_gene: .; CDR3nt: TGTGCCAGCTCACCGGTTGGGGGGAATCAGCCCCAGCATTTT; CDR3aa: CASSPVGGNQPQHF
abundance: .; v_gene: TRBV28; j_gene: TRBJ1-1; d_gene: .; CDR3nt: TGTGCCAGCAGTCCCCTGGGAGAGGGTATGAACACTGAAGCTTTCTTT; CDR3aa: CASSPLGEGMNTEAFF
abundance: .; v_gene: TRBV25-1; j_gene: TRBJ1-5; d_gene: .; CDR3nt: TGTGCCAGCAGTCAGGGGACCAATCAGCCCCAGCATTTT; CDR3aa: CASSQGTNQPQHF